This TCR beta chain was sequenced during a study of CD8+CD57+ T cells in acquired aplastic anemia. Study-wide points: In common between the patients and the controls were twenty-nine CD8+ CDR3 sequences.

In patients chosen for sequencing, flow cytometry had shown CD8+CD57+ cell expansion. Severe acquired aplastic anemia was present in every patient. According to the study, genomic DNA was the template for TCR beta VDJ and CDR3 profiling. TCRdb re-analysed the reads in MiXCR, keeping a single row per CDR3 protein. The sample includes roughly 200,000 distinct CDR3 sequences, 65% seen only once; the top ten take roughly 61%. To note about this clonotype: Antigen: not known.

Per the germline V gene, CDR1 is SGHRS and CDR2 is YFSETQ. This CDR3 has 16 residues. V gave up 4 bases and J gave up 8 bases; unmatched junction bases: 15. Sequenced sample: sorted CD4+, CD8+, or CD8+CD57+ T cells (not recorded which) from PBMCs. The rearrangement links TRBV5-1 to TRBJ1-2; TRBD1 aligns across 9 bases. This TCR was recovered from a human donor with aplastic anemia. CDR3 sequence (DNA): TGCGCCAGCAGCAAGGGGTACGAGACAGGGGGAGGCGGCTACACCTTC. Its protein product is CASSKGYETGGGGYTF.